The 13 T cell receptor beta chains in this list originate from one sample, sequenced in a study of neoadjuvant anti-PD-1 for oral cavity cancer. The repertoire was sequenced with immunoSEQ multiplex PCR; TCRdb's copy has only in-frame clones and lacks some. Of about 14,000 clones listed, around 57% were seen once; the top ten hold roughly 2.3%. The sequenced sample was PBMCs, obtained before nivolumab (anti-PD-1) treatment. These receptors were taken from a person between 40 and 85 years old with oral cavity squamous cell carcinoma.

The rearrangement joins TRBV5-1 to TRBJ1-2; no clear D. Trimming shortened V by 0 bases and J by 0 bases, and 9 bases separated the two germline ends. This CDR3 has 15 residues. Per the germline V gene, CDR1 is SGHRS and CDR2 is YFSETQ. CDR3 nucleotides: TGCGCCAGCAGCTTGGTCCCAGGCCCTAACTATGGCTACACCTTC. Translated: CASSLVPGPNYGYTF. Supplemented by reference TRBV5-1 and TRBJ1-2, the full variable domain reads KAGVTQTPRYLIKTRGQQVTLSCSPISGHRSVSWYQQTPGQGLQFLFEYFSETQRNKGNFPGRFSGRQFSNSRSEMNVSTLELGDSALYLCASSLVPGPNYGYTFGSGTRLTVV.

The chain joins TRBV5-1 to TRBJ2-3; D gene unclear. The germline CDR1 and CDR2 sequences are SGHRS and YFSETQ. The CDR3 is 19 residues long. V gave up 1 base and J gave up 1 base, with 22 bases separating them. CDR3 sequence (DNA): TGCGCCAGCAGCTTGTCTATAGGTCGGGTTCGGCCGGGCACAGATACGCAGTATTTT. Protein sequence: CASSLSIGRVRPGTDTQYF.

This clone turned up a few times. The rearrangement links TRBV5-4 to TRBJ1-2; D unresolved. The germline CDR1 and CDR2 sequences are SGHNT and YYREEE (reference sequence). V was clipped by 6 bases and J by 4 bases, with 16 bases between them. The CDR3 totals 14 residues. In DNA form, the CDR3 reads TGTGCCAGCACCTCTCGGAGGGCGGCCTATGGCTACACCTTC. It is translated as CASTSRRAAYGYTF.

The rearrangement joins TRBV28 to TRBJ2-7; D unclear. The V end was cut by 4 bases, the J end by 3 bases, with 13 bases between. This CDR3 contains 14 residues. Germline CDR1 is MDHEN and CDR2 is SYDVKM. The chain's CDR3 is CASSWLGINYEQYF. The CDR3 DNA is TGTGCCAGCAGTTGGCTAGGGATTAACTACGAGCAGTACTTC.

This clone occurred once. The CDR3 DNA reads as TGTGCCAGCAGCCGGGACAGTTTTAGCACAGATACGCAGTATTTT. Amino acid sequence: CASSRDSFSTDTQYF. The gene calls are TRBV5-4 and TRBJ2-3, with 7 bases identical to TRBD1. Germline assignment: CDR1 SGHNT and CDR2 YYREEE (reference sequence). The CDR3 is made up of 15 amino acids. V lost 4 bases to trimming and J lost 0 bases; unmatched junction nucleotides: 5.

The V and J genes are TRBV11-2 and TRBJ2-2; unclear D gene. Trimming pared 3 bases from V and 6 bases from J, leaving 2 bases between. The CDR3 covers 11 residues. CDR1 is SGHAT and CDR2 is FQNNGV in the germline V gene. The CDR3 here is CASSFAGELFF. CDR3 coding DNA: TGTGCCAGCAGCTTCGCCGGGGAGCTGTTTTTT. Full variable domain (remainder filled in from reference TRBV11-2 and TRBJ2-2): EAGVAQSPRYKIIEKRQSVAFWCNPISGHATLYWYQQILGQGPKLLIQFQNNGVVDDSQLPKDRFSAERLKGVDSTLKIQPAKLEDSAVYLCASSFAGELFFGEGSRLTVL.

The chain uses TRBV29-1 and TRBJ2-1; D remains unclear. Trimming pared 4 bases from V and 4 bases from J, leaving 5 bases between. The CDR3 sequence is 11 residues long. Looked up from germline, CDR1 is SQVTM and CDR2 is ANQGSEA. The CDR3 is CSVVGYNEQFF. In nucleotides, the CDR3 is TGCAGCGTTGTCGGGTACAATGAGCAGTTCTTC.

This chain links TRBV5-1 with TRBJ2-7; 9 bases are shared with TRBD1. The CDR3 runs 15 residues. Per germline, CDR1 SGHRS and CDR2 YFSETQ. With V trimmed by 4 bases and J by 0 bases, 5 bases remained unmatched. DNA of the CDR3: TGCGCCAGCAGCGGGGGGACAGGGTTCTCCTACGAGCAGTACTTC. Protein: CASSGGTGFSYEQYF. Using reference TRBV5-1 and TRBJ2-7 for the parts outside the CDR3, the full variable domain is KAGVTQTPRYLIKTRGQQVTLSCSPISGHRSVSWYQQTPGQGLQFLFEYFSETQRNKGNFPGRFSGRQFSNSRSEMNVSTLELGDSALYLCASSGGTGFSYEQYFGPGTRLTVT.

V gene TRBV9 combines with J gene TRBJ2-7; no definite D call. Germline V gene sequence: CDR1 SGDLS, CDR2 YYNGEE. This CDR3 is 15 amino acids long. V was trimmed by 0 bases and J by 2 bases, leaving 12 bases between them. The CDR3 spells CASSVEAVGTYEQYF. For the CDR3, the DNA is TGTGCCAGCAGCGTAGAGGCCGTAGGAACCTACGAGCAGTACTTC.

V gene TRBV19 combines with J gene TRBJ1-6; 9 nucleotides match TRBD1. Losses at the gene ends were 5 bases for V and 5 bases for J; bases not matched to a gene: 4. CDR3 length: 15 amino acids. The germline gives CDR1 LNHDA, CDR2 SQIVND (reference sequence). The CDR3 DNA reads TGTGCCAGTAGTCGGACAGGGGACCATAATTCACCCCTCCACTTT. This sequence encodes CASSRTGDHNSPLHF.

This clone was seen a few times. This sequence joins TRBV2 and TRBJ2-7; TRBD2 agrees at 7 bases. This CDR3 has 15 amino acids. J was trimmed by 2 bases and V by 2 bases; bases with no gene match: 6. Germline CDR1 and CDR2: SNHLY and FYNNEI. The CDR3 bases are TGTGCCAGCAGTGAAACGGCAGGGAGGGCCTACGAGCAGTACTTC. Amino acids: CASSETAGRAYEQYF.

CDR3 sequence: CASSRGLAAEQYF. CDR3 sequence (DNA): TGTGCCAGCAGTAGGGGACTAGCGGCTGAGCAGTACTTC. This chain connects TRBV6-6 to TRBJ2-7; TRBD2 aligns across 11 bases. V was pared by 5 bases and J by 7 bases, with 4 bases of the junction left unmatched. Germline values: CDR1 MNHNY, CDR2 SVGAGI (reference sequence). The CDR3 is made up of 13 amino acids.

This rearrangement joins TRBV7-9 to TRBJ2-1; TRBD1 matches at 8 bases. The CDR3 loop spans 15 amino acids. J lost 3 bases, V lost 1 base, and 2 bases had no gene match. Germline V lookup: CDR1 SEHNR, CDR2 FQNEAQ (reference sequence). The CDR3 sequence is CASSLGQGSYNEQFF. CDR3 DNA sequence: TGTGCCAGCAGCTTAGGACAGGGGAGCTACAATGAGCAGTTCTTC.